Listed below are T cell receptor beta chains from one sample, sequenced in a study of blood T cell repertoires in COVID-19. Only in-frame clones appear in the TCRdb table, and some are missing; sequencing was by immunoSEQ multiplex PCR. This sample has around 240,000 clones, with approximately 80% found just once. The sequencing input was peripheral blood. The receptors come from a woman in her forties or fifties with acute or convalescent COVID-19. Both conserved end residues are trimmed from each CDR3. Each record gives: clone size, V gene, CDR3 protein. Clone size is not always given. Where it is, it says once, few, many or a class for expanded clones.

>.|TRBV5-6
ASSLALGRGTEAF
>.|TRBV23-1
ASSQSGRAQY
>.|TRBV11-1
ASTSFQGQETQY
>many|TRBV5-4
ASSLVEVAGYT
>.|TRBV13
ASSFRGRGGSYEQY
>.|TRBV19
ASSRQPPGSGNTIY
>once|TRBV7-2
ASRVSGTGVRDTQY
>.|TRBV9
ASSRGEETGELF
>.|TRBV5-4
ASSRDRGRTYEQY
>.|TRBV19
ASSRAGQTQPQH
>.|TRBV14
ASSRSQGRAEGYT
>few|TRBV9
ASSVDGQNTEAF
>once|TRBV4-1
ASSRGQGAYEQY
>.|TRBV30
AWSAGTGEKLF
>.|TRBV24-1
ATSDPRGPQH
>.|TRBV4-2
ASSANSDRDTEAF
>.|TRBV5-8
ASRSRQEIQETQY
>.|TRBV7-9
ASSLVGGRGNEQF
>.|TRBV11-2
ASSSPTSGTYEQY
>.|TRBV2
ASSTRRSTNQPQH
>.|TRBV10-1
ASSRDRSNEQF
>.|TRBV20-1
SAREGDPLH
>.|TRBV21-1
ASNKRLKGQGRNGYT
>once|TRBV24-1
ATSDLTSQETQY
>.|TRBV4-1
ASSPEGGALTDTQY
>.|TRBV4-2
ASSQTGSHSYEQY
>.|TRBV7-9
ASSSSGQGVNQPQH